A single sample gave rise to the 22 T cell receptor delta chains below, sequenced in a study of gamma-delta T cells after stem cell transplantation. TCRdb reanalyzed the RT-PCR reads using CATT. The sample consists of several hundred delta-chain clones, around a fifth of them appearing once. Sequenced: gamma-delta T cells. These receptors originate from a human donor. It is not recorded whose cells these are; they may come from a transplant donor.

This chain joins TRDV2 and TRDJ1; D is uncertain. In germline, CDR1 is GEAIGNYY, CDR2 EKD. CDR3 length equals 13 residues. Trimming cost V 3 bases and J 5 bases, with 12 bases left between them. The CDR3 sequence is CACDSLTADKLIF. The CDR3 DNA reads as TGTGCCTGTGACTCCTTGACCGCGGATAAACTCATCTTT.

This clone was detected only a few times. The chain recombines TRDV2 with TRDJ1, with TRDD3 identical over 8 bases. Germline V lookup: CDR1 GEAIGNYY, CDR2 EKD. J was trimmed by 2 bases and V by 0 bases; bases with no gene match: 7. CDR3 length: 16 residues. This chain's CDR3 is CACDTVGIHGTDKLIF. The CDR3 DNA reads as TGTGCCTGTGACACCGTGGGGATACATGGGACCGATAAACTCATCTTT.

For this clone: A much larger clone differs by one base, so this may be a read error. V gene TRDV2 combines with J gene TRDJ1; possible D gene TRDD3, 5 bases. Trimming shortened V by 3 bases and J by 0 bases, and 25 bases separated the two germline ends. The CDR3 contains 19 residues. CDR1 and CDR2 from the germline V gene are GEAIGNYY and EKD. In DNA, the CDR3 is TGTGCCTGTGACCCAGTTCGAGCGACGTATACGGGTTACACCGATAAACTCATCTTT. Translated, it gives CACDPVRATYTGYTDKLIF.

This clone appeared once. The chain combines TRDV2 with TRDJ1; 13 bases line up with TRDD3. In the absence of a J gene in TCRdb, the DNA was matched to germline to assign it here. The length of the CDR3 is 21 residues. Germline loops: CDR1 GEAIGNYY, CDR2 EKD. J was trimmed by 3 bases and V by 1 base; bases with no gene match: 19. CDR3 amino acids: CACDTMVTGGYEGPYADKLIF. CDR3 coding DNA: TGTGCCTGTGACACTATGGTCACTGGGGGATACGAGGGACCGTACGCCGATAAACTCATCTTT.

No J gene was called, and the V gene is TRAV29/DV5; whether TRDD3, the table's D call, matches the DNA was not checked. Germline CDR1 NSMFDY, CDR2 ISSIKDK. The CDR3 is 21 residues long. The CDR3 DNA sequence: TGTGCAGCAATCCCCCGTTCCTACAAGGTACTGGGGGCCCTGTACACCGATAAATTCATCTTT. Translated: CAAIPRSYKVLGALYTDKFIF.

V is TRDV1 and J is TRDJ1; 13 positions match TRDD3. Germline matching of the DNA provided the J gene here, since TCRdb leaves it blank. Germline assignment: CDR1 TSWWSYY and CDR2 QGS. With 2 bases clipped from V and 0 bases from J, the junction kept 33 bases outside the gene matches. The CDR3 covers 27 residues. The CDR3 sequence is CALGEMETFLRLYWGIRPELYTDKLIF. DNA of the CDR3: TGTGCTCTTGGGGAAATGGAAACGTTCCTACGGTTATACTGGGGGATACGCCCTGAATTGTACACCGATAAACTCATCTTT.

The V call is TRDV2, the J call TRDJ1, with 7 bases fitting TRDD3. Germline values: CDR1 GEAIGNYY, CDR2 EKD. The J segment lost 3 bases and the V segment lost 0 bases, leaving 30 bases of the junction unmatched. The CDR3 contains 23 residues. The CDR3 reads CACDTGGYNLGGSGGRLADKLIF. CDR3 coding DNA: TGTGCCTGTGACACCGGAGGATATAACCTAGGTGGATCTGGGGGTCGTTTGGCCGATAAACTCATCTTT.

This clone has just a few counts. CDR3 sequence reads: CACDTLGSRGTDKLIF. In DNA, the CDR3 is TGTGCCTGTGACACCTTGGGATCGAGGGGGACCGATAAACTCATCTTT. The chain joins TRDV2 to TRDJ1; D might be TRDD3 (5 bases). Germline assignment: CDR1 GEAIGNYY and CDR2 EKD. V was cut by 0 bases and J by 2 bases, with 15 bases left in between. The CDR3 consists of 16 residues.

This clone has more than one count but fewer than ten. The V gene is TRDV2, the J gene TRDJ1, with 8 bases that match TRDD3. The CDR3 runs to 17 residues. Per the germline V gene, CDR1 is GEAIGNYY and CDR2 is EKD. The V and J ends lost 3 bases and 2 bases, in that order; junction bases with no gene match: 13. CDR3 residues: CACDRLVGLGVTDKLIF. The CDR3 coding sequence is TGTGCCTGTGACCGATTAGTGGGACTGGGGGTTACCGATAAACTCATCTTT.

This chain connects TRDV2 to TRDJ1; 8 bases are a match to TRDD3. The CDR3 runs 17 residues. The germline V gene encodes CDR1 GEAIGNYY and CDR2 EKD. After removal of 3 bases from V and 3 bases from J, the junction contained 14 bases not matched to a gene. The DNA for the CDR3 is TGTGCCTGTGACGTCCTAAAGGGGGATATTGTATCCGATAAACTCATCTTT. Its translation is CACDVLKGDIVSDKLIF.

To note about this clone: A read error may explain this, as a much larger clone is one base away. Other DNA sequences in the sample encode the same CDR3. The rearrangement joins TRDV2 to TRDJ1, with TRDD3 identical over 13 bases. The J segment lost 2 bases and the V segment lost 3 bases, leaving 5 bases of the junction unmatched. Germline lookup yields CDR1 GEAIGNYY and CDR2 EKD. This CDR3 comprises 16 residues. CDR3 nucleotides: TGTGCCTGTGACGTACTGGGGGATACGGATACCGATAAACTCATCTTT. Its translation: CACDVLGDTDTDKLIF.

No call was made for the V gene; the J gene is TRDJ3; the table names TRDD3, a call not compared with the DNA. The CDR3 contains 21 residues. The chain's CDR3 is CACDTGTGGIRNSWDTRQMFF. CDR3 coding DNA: TGTGCCTGTGACACCGGTACGGGGGGGATACGCAATTCCTGGGACACCCGACAGATGTTTTTC.

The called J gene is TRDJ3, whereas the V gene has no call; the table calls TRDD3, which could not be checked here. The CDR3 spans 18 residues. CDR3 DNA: TGTGCCTGTGACACCGCTGCCAGCGGACCCTGGGACACCCGACAGATGTTTTTC. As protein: CACDTAASGPWDTRQMFF.

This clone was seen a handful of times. The CDR3 region is CAVLLGDLFDKLIF. The CDR3 DNA sequence: TGTGCCGTATTACTGGGGGACCTTTTCGATAAACTCATCTTT. The chain combines TRDV2 with TRDJ1; 9 bases align to TRDD3. The trim removed 9 bases at V and 4 bases at J, leaving 11 bases unmatched. This CDR3 is 14 amino acids long. CDR1 and CDR2 (germline): GEAIGNYY, EKD.

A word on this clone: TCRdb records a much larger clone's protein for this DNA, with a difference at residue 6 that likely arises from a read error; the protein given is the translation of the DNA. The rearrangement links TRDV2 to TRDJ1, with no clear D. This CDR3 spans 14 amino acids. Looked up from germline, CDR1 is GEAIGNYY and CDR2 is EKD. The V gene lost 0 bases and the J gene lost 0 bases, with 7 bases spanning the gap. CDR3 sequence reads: CACDTAENTDKLIF. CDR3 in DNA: TGTGCCTGTGACACCGCGGAGAACACCGATAAACTCATCTTT.

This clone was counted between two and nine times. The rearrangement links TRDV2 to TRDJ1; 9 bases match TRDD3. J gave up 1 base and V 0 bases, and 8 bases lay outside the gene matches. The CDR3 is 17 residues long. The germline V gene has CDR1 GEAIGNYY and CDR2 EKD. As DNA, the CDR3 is TGTGCCTGTGACACCGTGGGCGCCTGGGGGATCACCGATAAACTCATCTTT. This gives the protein CACDTVGAWGITDKLIF.

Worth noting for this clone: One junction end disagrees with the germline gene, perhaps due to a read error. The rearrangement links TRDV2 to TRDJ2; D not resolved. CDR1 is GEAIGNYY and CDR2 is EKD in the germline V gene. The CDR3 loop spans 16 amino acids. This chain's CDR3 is CARDTASREETAQLFF. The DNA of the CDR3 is TGTGCCCGTGACACGGCTTCACGGGAGGAGACAGCACAACTCTTCTTT.

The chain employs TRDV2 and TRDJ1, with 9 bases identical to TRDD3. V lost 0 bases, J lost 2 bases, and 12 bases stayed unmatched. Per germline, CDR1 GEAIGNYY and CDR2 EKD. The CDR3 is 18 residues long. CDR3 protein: CACDTLGGYPESTDKLIF. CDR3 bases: TGTGCCTGTGACACCCTAGGGGGATACCCAGAGAGTACCGATAAACTCATCTTT.

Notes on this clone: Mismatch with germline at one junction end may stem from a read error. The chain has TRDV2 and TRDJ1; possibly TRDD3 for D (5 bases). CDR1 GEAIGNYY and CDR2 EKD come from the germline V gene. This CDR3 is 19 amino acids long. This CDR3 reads CACDTVGTTAARYTDNLIF. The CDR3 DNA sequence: TGTGCCTGTGACACCGTGGGGACGACCGCGGCCCGGTACACCGATAACCTCATCTTT.

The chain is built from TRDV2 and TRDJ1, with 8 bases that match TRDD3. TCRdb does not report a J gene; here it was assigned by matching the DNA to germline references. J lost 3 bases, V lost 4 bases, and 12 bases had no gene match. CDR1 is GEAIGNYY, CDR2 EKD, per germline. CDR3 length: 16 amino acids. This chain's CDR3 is CACDPLGGTVADKLIF. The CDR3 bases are TGTGCCTGTGATCCACTGGGGGGTACTGTTGCCGATAAACTCATCTTT.

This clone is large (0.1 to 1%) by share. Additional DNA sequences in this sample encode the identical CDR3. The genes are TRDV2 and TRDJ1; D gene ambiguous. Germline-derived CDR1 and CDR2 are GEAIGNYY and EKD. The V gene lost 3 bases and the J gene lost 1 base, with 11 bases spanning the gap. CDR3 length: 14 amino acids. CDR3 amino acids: CACDRLRPTDKLIF. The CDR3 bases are TGTGCCTGTGACCGACTACGTCCCACCGATAAACTCATCTTT.

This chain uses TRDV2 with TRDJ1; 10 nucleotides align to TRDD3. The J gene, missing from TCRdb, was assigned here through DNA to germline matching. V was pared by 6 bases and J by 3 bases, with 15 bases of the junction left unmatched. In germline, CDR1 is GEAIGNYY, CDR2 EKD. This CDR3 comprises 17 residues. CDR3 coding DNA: TGTGCCTGTCTTCCACTGGGGGATCAGGTCAGGGCCGATAAACTCATCTTT. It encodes CACLPLGDQVRADKLIF.